A selection of T cell receptor beta chains follows, all from one sample in a study of siplizumab effects on memory and regulatory T cells. TCRdb's copy holds only in-frame clones and misses some; the assay was immunoSEQ multiplex PCR. The data show 100,000 or so clones, 85% to 95% seen once. Sequencing was done on a sample of CD4+ T cells sorted from blood. The source is a human donor in good health. Both conserved end residues are part of each CDR3. Each record gives: D gene, V gene, CDR3 length, clone size, J gene, CDR3 DNA, CDR3 protein. D genes are given only for firm matches. Size values are once, few and many counts, or a class for expanded clones, and some rows have none.

d_gene: TRBD1
v_gene: TRBV4-1
len: 15
abundance: once
j_gene: TRBJ2-2
CDR3nt: TGCGCCAGCAGCCAAGGGGGGACAGTCACCGGGGAGCTGTTTTTT
CDR3aa: CASSQGGTVTGELFF

d_gene: TRBD2
v_gene: TRBV19
len: 15
abundance: NA
j_gene: TRBJ2-5
CDR3nt: TGTGCCACCTCCCGGACTAGCGGGAACCAAGAGACCCAGTACTTC
CDR3aa: CATSRTSGNQETQYF

d_gene: TRBD1
v_gene: TRBV7-6
len: 15
abundance: NA
j_gene: TRBJ2-1
CDR3nt: TGTGCCAGCAGCACCGACAGGGGAAGAGGTAGTGAGCAGTTCTTC
CDR3aa: CASSTDRGRGSEQFF

d_gene: NA
v_gene: TRBV9
len: 15
abundance: once
j_gene: TRBJ2-7
CDR3nt: TGTGCCAGCAGCGTAAGGGAAGGGGCCACCTACGAGCAGTACTTC
CDR3aa: CASSVREGATYEQYF

d_gene: NA
v_gene: TRBV21-1
len: 19
abundance: NA
j_gene: TRBJ2-3
CDR3nt: TGTGCCAGCAGCAAAGCCCCCCCTAGCGGGAGGAGGGTCACAGATACGCAGTATTTT
CDR3aa: CASSKAPPSGRRVTDTQYF

d_gene: TRBD1
v_gene: TRBV5-1
len: 15
abundance: once
j_gene: TRBJ2-1
CDR3nt: TGCGCCAGCAGACCGGGACAGCTTACCTACAATGAGCAGTTCTTC
CDR3aa: CASRPGQLTYNEQFF

d_gene: NA
v_gene: TRBV29-1
len: 13
abundance: NA
j_gene: TRBJ1-1
CDR3nt: TGCAGCGTTGAGGAGGGGATGAACACTGAAGCTTTCTTT
CDR3aa: CSVEEGMNTEAFF

d_gene: NA
v_gene: TRBV7-9
len: 15
abundance: NA
j_gene: TRBJ1-3
CDR3nt: TGTGCCAGCAGCTTAGGACTGAGCTCTGGAAACACCATATATTTT
CDR3aa: CASSLGLSSGNTIYF

d_gene: TRBD1
v_gene: TRBV6-1
len: 14
abundance: NA
j_gene: TRBJ2-7
CDR3nt: TGTGCCAGCAGGACAGGGGACCCTACGGGGGAGCAGTACTTC
CDR3aa: CASRTGDPTGEQYF

d_gene: TRBD2
v_gene: TRBV9
len: 18
abundance: NA
j_gene: TRBJ2-1
CDR3nt: TGTGCCAGCAGCCTAACTCCCCCTTCGAGCGGGAGTTTTAATGAGCAGTTCTTC
CDR3aa: CASSLTPPSSGSFNEQFF

d_gene: NA
v_gene: TRBV5-1
len: 14
abundance: NA
j_gene: TRBJ2-2
CDR3nt: TGCGCCAGCAGCTTACCAGGACGGGCCGGGGAGCTGTTTTTT
CDR3aa: CASSLPGRAGELFF

d_gene: NA
v_gene: TRBV5-1
len: 13
abundance: NA
j_gene: TRBJ2-5
CDR3nt: TGCGCCAGCAGCGGATCGGGGGAGGAGACCCAGTACTTC
CDR3aa: CASSGSGEETQYF

d_gene: NA
v_gene: TRBV5-6
len: 12
abundance: NA
j_gene: TRBJ1-1
CDR3nt: TGTGCCAGCAGCTTAGTGAACACTGAAGCTTTCTTT
CDR3aa: CASSLVNTEAFF

d_gene: NA
v_gene: TRBV6-6
len: 12
abundance: NA
j_gene: TRBJ2-1
CDR3nt: TGTGCCAGCAGTTCCAGCAACAATGAGCAGTTCTTC
CDR3aa: CASSSSNNEQFF

d_gene: NA
v_gene: TRBV13
len: 16
abundance: once
j_gene: TRBJ1-1
CDR3nt: TGTGCCAGCAGCTTAGGTTTTGCAGGGGAGAACACTGAAGCTTTCTTT
CDR3aa: CASSLGFAGENTEAFF

d_gene: TRBD2
v_gene: TRBV9
len: 17
abundance: once
j_gene: TRBJ2-5
CDR3nt: TGTGCCAGCAGCGTAGATCCGAGCGGGGGGCCGCAAGAGACCCAGTACTTC
CDR3aa: CASSVDPSGGPQETQYF

d_gene: NA
v_gene: TRBV6-5
len: 12
abundance: NA
j_gene: TRBJ2-1
CDR3nt: TGTGCCAGCAGACCCAGTTGGGGTGAGCAGTTCTTC
CDR3aa: CASRPSWGEQFF

d_gene: NA
v_gene: TRBV7-9
len: 15
abundance: NA
j_gene: TRBJ2-7
CDR3nt: TGTGCCAGCAGCTTAGCGCCTGGGGGTCGGGCCGAGCAGTACTTC
CDR3aa: CASSLAPGGRAEQYF

d_gene: TRBD1
v_gene: TRBV30
len: 15
abundance: NA
j_gene: TRBJ1-5
CDR3nt: TGTGCCTGGAGTGTACTGGGACAGAGCAATCAGCCCCAGCATTTT
CDR3aa: CAWSVLGQSNQPQHF

d_gene: NA
v_gene: TRBV19
len: 16
abundance: NA
j_gene: TRBJ2-2
CDR3nt: TGTGCCAGTAGTTCACCGGGACGAACGAACACCGGGGAGCTGTTTTTT
CDR3aa: CASSSPGRTNTGELFF

d_gene: NA
v_gene: TRBV7-2
len: 12
abundance: NA
j_gene: TRBJ2-1
CDR3nt: TGTGCCAGCAGCCAGCTGGGCGGTTCGGGGTTCTTC
CDR3aa: CASSQLGGSGFF

d_gene: TRBD1
v_gene: TRBV18
len: 19
abundance: NA
j_gene: TRBJ1-5
CDR3nt: TGTGCCAGCTCACCTGGAATGCGGCAGGGGGGGGACGGCAATCAGCCCCAGCATTTT
CDR3aa: CASSPGMRQGGDGNQPQHF

d_gene: NA
v_gene: TRBV9
len: 14
abundance: NA
j_gene: TRBJ1-2
CDR3nt: TGTGCCAGCAGCGCCAACGACGGGGGGTATGGCTACACCTTC
CDR3aa: CASSANDGGYGYTF

d_gene: NA
v_gene: TRBV7-9
len: 19
abundance: NA
j_gene: TRBJ2-7
CDR3nt: TGTGCCAGCAGCTTAGCGACTTCTAACCCTAAGGACCGGACCTACGAGCAGTACTTC
CDR3aa: CASSLATSNPKDRTYEQYF

d_gene: NA
v_gene: TRBV10-3
len: 12
abundance: NA
j_gene: TRBJ1-3
CDR3nt: TGTGCCATCAGTGACAGGGGAAACACCATATATTTT
CDR3aa: CAISDRGNTIYF

d_gene: NA
v_gene: TRBV2
len: 15
abundance: NA
j_gene: TRBJ2-3
CDR3nt: TGTGCCAGCATCTTTGGTGGGAGTTTCTCAGATACGCAGTATTTT
CDR3aa: CASIFGGSFSDTQYF

d_gene: NA
v_gene: TRBV19
len: 16
abundance: NA
j_gene: TRBJ2-1
CDR3nt: TGTGCCAGTAGGGATGCCGGGACCCGCTTCGGGAATGAGCAGTTCTTC
CDR3aa: CASRDAGTRFGNEQFF

d_gene: TRBD2
v_gene: TRBV9
len: 15
abundance: NA
j_gene: TRBJ2-3
CDR3nt: TGTGCCAGCAGCGTAGATTCCGGGGGGACAGATACGCAGTATTTT
CDR3aa: CASSVDSGGTDTQYF

d_gene: NA
v_gene: TRBV6-7
len: 16
abundance: NA
j_gene: TRBJ1-4
CDR3nt: TGTGCCAGCAGTTACTCCGTAATTCCAACTAATGAAAAACTGTTTTTT
CDR3aa: CASSYSVIPTNEKLFF

d_gene: NA
v_gene: TRBV29-1
len: 13
abundance: NA
j_gene: TRBJ1-1
CDR3nt: TGCAGCGTTGCTGTCCACGAGAACACTGAAGCTTTCTTT
CDR3aa: CSVAVHENTEAFF

d_gene: TRBD2
v_gene: TRBV7-9
len: 17
abundance: NA
j_gene: TRBJ2-2
CDR3nt: TGTGCCAGCAGCTCCCCTAGCGGGGCCCTCAACACCGGGGAGCTGTTTTTT
CDR3aa: CASSSPSGALNTGELFF

d_gene: NA
v_gene: TRBV5-1
len: 17
abundance: NA
j_gene: TRBJ2-4
CDR3nt: TGCGCCAGCAGCAGGAAGGACGGTCCCGAAGCCAAAAACATTCAGTACTTC
CDR3aa: CASSRKDGPEAKNIQYF

d_gene: NA
v_gene: TRBV30
len: 16
abundance: NA
j_gene: TRBJ1-6
CDR3nt: TGTGCCTGGATCCCGGGAAGGAGCTCCTATAATTCACCCCTCCACTTT
CDR3aa: CAWIPGRSSYNSPLHF

d_gene: NA
v_gene: TRBV4-1
len: 15
abundance: few
j_gene: TRBJ1-4
CDR3nt: TGCGCCAGCAGCCAAGATCGGCCTACGGGCGAAAAACTGTTTTTT
CDR3aa: CASSQDRPTGEKLFF

d_gene: TRBD1
v_gene: TRBV5-4
len: 16
abundance: NA
j_gene: TRBJ1-3
CDR3nt: TGTGCCAGCAGCCCGGCCAGGGGGGCGCCTGGAAACACCATATATTTT
CDR3aa: CASSPARGAPGNTIYF

d_gene: NA
v_gene: TRBV30
len: 15
abundance: NA
j_gene: TRBJ2-3
CDR3nt: TGTGCCTGGAGTAATCTGGATAATCCCACAGATACGCAGTATTTT
CDR3aa: CAWSNLDNPTDTQYF

d_gene: NA
v_gene: TRBV4-3
len: 13
abundance: NA
j_gene: TRBJ2-7
CDR3nt: TGCGCCAGCAGCCAAGATAGGACCTACGAGCAGTACTTC
CDR3aa: CASSQDRTYEQYF

d_gene: TRBD2
v_gene: TRBV4-1
len: 17
abundance: NA
j_gene: TRBJ2-5
CDR3nt: TGCGCCAGCAGCCCATTGGGTGCCCTAGCGGGTACAGAGACCCAGTACTTC
CDR3aa: CASSPLGALAGTETQYF

d_gene: NA
v_gene: TRBV7-2
len: 15
abundance: NA
j_gene: TRBJ2-3
CDR3nt: TGTGCCAGCAGCTTAGCGGGGGCTAGTTTGAATACGCAGTATTTT
CDR3aa: CASSLAGASLNTQYF

d_gene: TRBD2
v_gene: TRBV18
len: 15
abundance: NA
j_gene: TRBJ2-7
CDR3nt: TGTGCCAGCTCACCAGGGACTAGCGGGGGATACGAGCAGTACTTC
CDR3aa: CASSPGTSGGYEQYF

d_gene: NA
v_gene: TRBV19
len: 13
abundance: NA
j_gene: TRBJ1-2
CDR3nt: TGTGCCAGTACCATCACAGGAAACTATGGCTACACCTTC
CDR3aa: CASTITGNYGYTF

d_gene: NA
v_gene: TRBV7-8
len: 16
abundance: NA
j_gene: TRBJ1-1
CDR3nt: TGTGCCAGCAGCTTAGTGGGCAGTACTCTGAACACTGAAGCTTTCTTT
CDR3aa: CASSLVGSTLNTEAFF

d_gene: NA
v_gene: TRBV13
len: 14
abundance: NA
j_gene: TRBJ2-5
CDR3nt: TGTGCCAGCAGCTTAGGTGTATTACATGGGGAGCAGTACTTC
CDR3aa: CASSLGVLHGEQYF

d_gene: NA
v_gene: TRBV29-1
len: 11
abundance: NA
j_gene: TRBJ1-2
CDR3nt: TGCACCCTGGGCGGATCCGATGGCTACACCTTC
CDR3aa: CTLGGSDGYTF

d_gene: NA
v_gene: TRBV7-9
len: 15
abundance: NA
j_gene: TRBJ2-3
CDR3nt: TGTGCCAGCAGCCTCGGGAAATCTAGCACAGATACGCAGTATTTT
CDR3aa: CASSLGKSSTDTQYF

d_gene: NA
v_gene: TRBV12-1
len: 15
abundance: NA
j_gene: TRBJ1-4
CDR3nt: TGTGCCAGCTCATCCAGGGTGAGGCAGGATGAAAAACTGTTTTTT
CDR3aa: CASSSRVRQDEKLFF

d_gene: NA
v_gene: TRBV28
len: 14
abundance: once
j_gene: TRBJ2-1
CDR3nt: TGTGCCAGCAGTTTAAGTCTATTTTTGCGTGAGCAGTTCTTC
CDR3aa: CASSLSLFLREQFF

d_gene: TRBD1
v_gene: TRBV4-3
len: 17
abundance: NA
j_gene: TRBJ1-2
CDR3nt: TGCGCCAGCAGCCAAGATCTGTGGACAGGGCCTCTCTATGGCTACACCTTC
CDR3aa: CASSQDLWTGPLYGYTF

d_gene: NA
v_gene: TRBV9
len: 14
abundance: NA
j_gene: TRBJ2-1
CDR3nt: TGTGCCAGCAGCGTAGCTCTGGGGGGCAATGAGCAGTTCTTC
CDR3aa: CASSVALGGNEQFF

d_gene: NA
v_gene: TRBV9
len: 15
abundance: once
j_gene: TRBJ2-3
CDR3nt: TGTGCCAGCAGCCCCCGAAGGGTAAGCACAGATACGCAGTATTTT
CDR3aa: CASSPRRVSTDTQYF

d_gene: TRBD1
v_gene: TRBV6-4
len: 13
abundance: NA
j_gene: TRBJ2-1
CDR3nt: TGTGCCAGCAGTCGTGACAGGGCTAATGAGCAGTTCTTC
CDR3aa: CASSRDRANEQFF

d_gene: NA
v_gene: TRBV7-3
len: 16
abundance: NA
j_gene: TRBJ2-2
CDR3nt: TGTGCCAGCAGCTCGTACAGGGTTCGGGACACCGGGGAGCTGTTTTTT
CDR3aa: CASSSYRVRDTGELFF

d_gene: NA
v_gene: TRBV20-1
len: 11
abundance: NA
j_gene: TRBJ1-1
CDR3nt: TGCAGTGCTTTTCCTGGCGCTGAAGCTTTCTTT
CDR3aa: CSAFPGAEAFF

d_gene: NA
v_gene: TRBV25-1
len: 11
abundance: NA
j_gene: TRBJ2-1
CDR3nt: TGTGCCGTGAGCTCCTACAATGAGCAGTTCTTC
CDR3aa: CAVSSYNEQFF

d_gene: NA
v_gene: TRBV28
len: 12
abundance: few
j_gene: TRBJ1-5
CDR3nt: TGTGCCAGCACCCTCGGGGGGGAGCCCCAGCATTTT
CDR3aa: CASTLGGEPQHF